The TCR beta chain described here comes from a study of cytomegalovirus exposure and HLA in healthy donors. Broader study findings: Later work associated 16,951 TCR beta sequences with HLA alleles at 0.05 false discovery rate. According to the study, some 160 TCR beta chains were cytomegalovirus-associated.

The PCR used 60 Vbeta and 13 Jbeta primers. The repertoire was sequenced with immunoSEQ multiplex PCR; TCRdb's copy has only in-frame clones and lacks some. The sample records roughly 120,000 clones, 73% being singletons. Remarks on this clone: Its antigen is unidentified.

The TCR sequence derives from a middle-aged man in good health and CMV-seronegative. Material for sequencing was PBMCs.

CDR3 in DNA: TGTGCCAGCTCAGAATCAGGGGAAGGCGAAAAACTGTTTTTT. Its protein product is CASSESGEGEKLFF. The rearrangement links TRBV18 to TRBJ1-4; perhaps TRBD1 as D (6 bases). The CDR3 runs 14 residues. CDR1 and CDR2 from the germline V gene are KGHSH and LQKENI. V was shortened by 5 bases and J by 8 bases, with 15 bases between the two germline ends.